This is a list of T cell receptor beta chains from one sample in a study of OX40 agonist ivuxolimab in advanced cancers. Profiled with immunoSEQ multiplex PCR; TCRdb holds only in-frame clones, not every one. The repertoire holds about 83,000 clones, with about 90% as singletons. Sequenced here: CD4+ or CD8+ T cells sorted from blood, sampled in a trial of the OX40 agonist ivuxolimab. The receptors stem from an adult with an advanced solid tumor such as melanoma, head and neck, liver or kidney cancer. CDR3s include the opening cysteine and the closing phenylalanine or tryptophan. A D gene is named only where the DNA matches it firmly. Expanded clones get a size class; other rows say once, few or many, or leave the size out.

d_gene | abundance | j_gene | v_gene | CDR3nt | CDR3aa
NA | NA | TRBJ1-5 | TRBV7-7 | TGTGCTAGCAGCAATGATAGACAGGATAGCAATCAGCCCCAGCATTTT | CASSNDRQDSNQPQHF
NA | NA | TRBJ2-7 | TRBV9 | TGTGCCAGCAGCCAGACTGAAGGGGGGGCTTACGAGCAGTACTTC | CASSQTEGGAYEQYF
NA | NA | TRBJ2-5 | TRBV6-5 | TGTGCCACCCAGACTTTACAAGAGACCCAGTACTTC | CATQTLQETQYF
NA | NA | TRBJ2-3 | TRBV5-1 | TGCGCCAGCAGCTTGGGTCTCCGGGGCACAGATACGCAGTATTTT | CASSLGLRGTDTQYF
NA | NA | TRBJ1-6 | TRBV27 | TGTGCCAGCAGTACAGGCGCGAGCTCCTATAATTCACCCCTCCACTTT | CASSTGASSYNSPLHF
NA | NA | TRBJ1-5 | TRBV9 | TGTGCCAGCAGTGAGGGGTATAGCAATCAGCCCCAGCATTTT | CASSEGYSNQPQHF
NA | NA | TRBJ2-7 | TRBV28 | TGTGCCAGCAGTTTTCTGTATGGGAGTGGGACCGTCTACGAGCAGTACTTC | CASSFLYGSGTVYEQYF
NA | NA | TRBJ1-3 | TRBV6-5 | TGTGCCAGCAGTTATGGGGTAGTAGGAAACACCATATATTTT | CASSYGVVGNTIYF
TRBD1 | NA | TRBJ1-2 | TRBV2 | TGTGCCAGCAACCCTCTCGCGACAGGGCGTTATGGCTACACCTTC | CASNPLATGRYGYTF
TRBD1 | NA | TRBJ2-3 | TRBV6-5 | TGTGCCAGCAGTTACTCGACAGGGGAACGCACAGATACGCAGTATTTT | CASSYSTGERTDTQYF
TRBD2 | NA | TRBJ2-3 | TRBV12-5 | TGTGCTAGTGGTTTGTTAAAGGGACTAGCGGTCCCAGATACGCAGTATTTT | CASGLLKGLAVPDTQYF
NA | NA | TRBJ1-3 | TRBV9 | TGTGCCAGCAGCGTCCCCCTGGACGGCTCTGGAAACACCATATATTTT | CASSVPLDGSGNTIYF
NA | NA | TRBJ1-2 | TRBV5-6 | TGTGCCAGCAGGCCCTGGGGTGCCGAGAACTATGGCTACACCTTC | CASRPWGAENYGYTF
TRBD1 | NA | TRBJ1-5 | TRBV30 | TGTGCCTGGTCAAAGGGACAGGTCGGCAATCAGCCCCAGCATTTT | CAWSKGQVGNQPQHF
NA | NA | TRBJ2-1 | TRBV19 | TGTGCCAGTAGTACCCGAAGGGGGAGGGGCGGCAATGAGCAGTTCTTC | CASSTRRGRGGNEQFF
TRBD1 | once | TRBJ1-2 | TRBV6-5 | TGTGCCAGCAGTTATACCCACGGGACAGGCTATGGCTACACCTTC | CASSYTHGTGYGYTF
NA | NA | TRBJ1-5 | TRBV6-5 | TGTGCCAGCAGTCACAATCAGCCCCAGCATTTT | CASSHNQPQHF
NA | NA | TRBJ2-5 | TRBV13 | TGTGCCAGCAGCCAGGCAGGGCAGGGGCAAGAGACCCAGTACTTC | CASSQAGQGQETQYF
TRBD2 | NA | TRBJ2-3 | TRBV4-3 | TGCGCCAGCAGCCAAGAGATTGTGCGGGAGGGCCTCCGCACGCAGTATTTT | CASSQEIVREGLRTQYF
NA | NA | TRBJ2-1 | TRBV10-2 | TGCGCCAGCAGTGACTTGGCGGGGGCCCTCTACAATGAGCAGTTCTTC | CASSDLAGALYNEQFF
NA | NA | TRBJ2-1 | TRBV13 | TGTGCCAGCAGCTTGGGGGCGGCTTCCTACAATGAGCAGTTCTTC | CASSLGAASYNEQFF